A single sample is the source of the 26 T cell receptor beta chains below, sequenced in a study of blood T cell repertoires in COVID-19. The assay was immunoSEQ multiplex PCR, and TCRdb's table has in-frame clones only and misses some. In the table there are tens of thousands of clones, roughly 74% of which are singletons. The sample taken for sequencing was peripheral blood. The receptors come from a woman aged 80 or over with acute or convalescent COVID-19.

The count of this clone is one. The chain joins TRBV30 to TRBJ1-1, with D perhaps matching TRBD1 (6 bases). Germline lookup yields CDR1 GTSNPN and CDR2 SVGIG (reference sequence). CDR3 length equals 12 residues. V gave up 1 base and J gave up 8 bases, with 11 bases separating them. The CDR3: CAWSEAGGEAFF. The CDR3, as DNA: TGTGCCTGGAGTGAGGCGGGGGGCGAAGCTTTCTTT.

This chain links TRBV24-1 with TRBJ2-1; 10 bases fit TRBD1. In germline, CDR1 is KGHDR, CDR2 SFDVKD. After removal of 9 bases from V and 4 bases from J, the junction contained 8 bases not matched to a gene. The CDR3 totals 15 residues. In nucleotides, the CDR3 is TGTGCCACCGGGTCGGACAGGGGGGCGTACAATGAGCAGTTCTTC. It translates to CATGSDRGAYNEQFF.

CDR3 bases: TGTGCCAGCAGCTTAGAACAGGTTTCAAATCAGCCCCAGCATTTT. Protein sequence: CASSLEQVSNQPQHF. V usage is TRBV7-2 and J usage is TRBJ1-5; a possible D gene is TRBD1 (5 bases). This CDR3 is 15 amino acids long. Trimming removed 1 base at V and 4 bases at J, with 11 bases between. Germline V CDR1 and CDR2: SGHTA, FQGNSA.

This CDR3 is CASSYGLAVNTGELFF. CDR3 bases: TGTGCCAGCAGTTACGGACTAGCGGTAAACACCGGGGAGCTGTTTTTT. The V call is TRBV6-5, the J call TRBJ2-2, with 10 nucleotides matching TRBD2. The CDR3 contains 16 residues. Looked up from germline, CDR1 is MNHEY and CDR2 is SVGAGI. V gave up 2 bases and J gave up 2 bases; unmatched junction bases: 2.

V and J are TRBV6-2 or TRBV6-3 and TRBJ1-5; no definite D call. The V gene's germline CDR1 is MNHEY and CDR2 SVGEGT. The CDR3 loop spans 14 amino acids. V shed 1 base and J shed 4 bases, with 8 bases lying between them. The CDR3: CASSYLRSNQPQHF. The CDR3 coding sequence is TGTGCCAGCAGTTACTTACGGTCTAATCAGCCCCAGCATTTT.

Only a few counts were recorded for this clone. The genes are TRBV7-9 and TRBJ2-7; 7 positions match TRBD1. With 0 bases clipped from V and 6 bases from J, the junction kept 20 bases outside the gene matches. There are 19 residues in the CDR3. The germline V gene has CDR1 SEHNR and CDR2 FQNEAQ (reference sequence). As DNA, the CDR3 is TGTGCCAGCAGCTTAGCGATGGGGACAGCCCGAGGCCCAGGAGGCGAGCAGTACTTC. Translated, it gives CASSLAMGTARGPGGEQYF.

The chain employs TRBV6-5 and TRBJ1-2; D is perhaps TRBD1 (5 bases). V was clipped by 6 bases and J by 5 bases, with 7 bases between them. CDR1 is MNHEY and CDR2 is SVGAGI in the germline V gene. The CDR3 spans 11 residues. The CDR3 bases are TGTGCCAGCAGGGGGGGGTATGGCTACACCTTC. Translated, it gives CASRGGYGYTF.

The chain carries TRBV11-1 and TRBJ1-1; D uncertain. CDR3 length: 13 amino acids. CDR1 and CDR2 (germline): SGHAT, FQDESV (reference sequence). Trimming took off 1 base at V and 6 bases at J, with 9 bases between the two ends. Here the CDR3 DNA reads TGTGCCAGCAGCTTAGACAGAGTTTCTGAAGCTTTCTTT. Its protein is CASSLDRVSEAFF.

This clone was counted between two and nine times. The J gene is TRBJ2-2, the V gene TRBV28; 8 nucleotides align to TRBD1. The CDR3 consists of 15 residues. In germline, CDR1 is MDHEN, CDR2 SYDVKM. The V and J ends lost 5 bases and 9 bases, in that order; junction bases with no gene match: 11. In nucleotides, the CDR3 is TGTGCCAGCAGTCCCAGGGGGCAGATTTCCTGGGAGCTGTTTTTT. Residues: CASSPRGQISWELFF. Looking up the rest from reference TRBV28 and TRBJ2-2 gives the full variable domain: DVKVTQSSRYLVKRTGEKVFLECVQDMDHENMFWYRQDPGLGLRLIYFSYDVKMKEKGDIPEGYSVSREKKERFSLILESASTNQTSMYLCASSPRGQISWELFFGEGSRLTVL.

The gene calls are TRBV18 and TRBJ2-3, with a tentative D call TRBD2 (6 bases). Trimming left V 2 bases short and J 4 bases short, with 16 bases between. CDR1 KGHSH and CDR2 LQKENI come from the germline V gene. This CDR3 region has 16 residues. The DNA for the CDR3 is TGTGCCAGCTCACCAAGGAGCGGAGGGGTGGCAGATACGCAGTATTTT. Translating it yields CASSPRSGGVADTQYF.

The sample holds a few counts of this clone. The V gene is TRBV5-4, the J gene TRBJ2-5; tentative D call: TRBD1 (6 bases). Germline CDR1 is SGHNT and CDR2 is YYREEE (reference sequence). The CDR3 runs to 14 residues. V dropped 0 bases and J dropped 6 bases, with 12 bases sitting between them. CDR3 bases: TGTGCCAGCAGCTTGGGGGGGCTTGGGAAGACCCAGTACTTC. Translated: CASSLGGLGKTQYF.

The chain carries TRBV11-3 and TRBJ2-1; weak D call: TRBD2 (5 bases). The CDR3 extends over 15 amino acids. The germline CDR1 and CDR2 sequences are SGHNT and YENEEA. Trimming took 5 bases from V and 3 from J, leaving 14 bases between them. In nucleotides, the CDR3 is TGTGCCAGCAGCGTCCGGGCTCGGGGCTACAATGAGCAGTTCTTC. Translated: CASSVRARGYNEQFF. The full variable domain, rest sourced from reference TRBV11-3 and TRBJ2-1, is EAGVVQSPRYKIIEKKQPVAFWCNPISGHNTLYWYLQNLGQGPELLIRYENEEAVDDSQLPKDRFSAERLKGVDSTLKIQPAELGDSAVYLCASSVRARGYNEQFFGPGTRLTVL.

This chain connects TRBV9 to TRBJ1-3, with 9 bases matching TRBD1. V lost 3 bases and J lost 4; bases outside the gene matches: 8. The CDR3 is made up of 16 amino acids. Germline values: CDR1 SGDLS, CDR2 YYNGEE. The CDR3: CASSGTQGARGNTIYF. The CDR3 DNA reads as TGTGCCAGCAGCGGAACACAGGGGGCGCGAGGAAACACCATATATTTT.

The chain carries TRBV27 and TRBJ2-3; no definite D call. Germline V gene lookup returns CDR1 MNHEY and CDR2 SMNVEV (reference sequence). CDR3 length equals 15 residues. V lost 7 bases to trimming and J lost 4 bases, with 18 bases between them. CDR3 bases: TGTGCCAGCACCTCTCCTCGGATGGGCCCAGATACGCAGTATTTT. Protein product: CASTSPRMGPDTQYF.

This clone came up a few times. This chain connects TRBV7-2 to TRBJ2-2; D gene uncertain. The V and J ends lost 6 bases and 6 bases respectively, with 17 bases between them. Germline V gene lookup returns CDR1 SGHTA and CDR2 FQGNSA. The CDR3 sequence is 15 residues long. CDR3 protein: CASRPDPARAGELFF. The DNA for the CDR3 is TGTGCCAGCAGACCTGACCCAGCTCGGGCCGGGGAGCTGTTTTTT.

V gene TRBV27 combines with J gene TRBJ2-1; TRBD2 matches 12 bases. CDR3 length: 17 residues. With 4 bases clipped from V and 7 bases from J, the junction kept 11 bases outside the gene matches. The V gene's germline CDR1 is MNHEY and CDR2 SMNVEV (reference sequence). The CDR3 DNA reads as TGTGCCAGCAGTTCCGCGATTGGGACTAGCGGGCTTAATGAGCAGTTCTTC. This codes for CASSSAIGTSGLNEQFF.

The chain uses TRBV18 and TRBJ2-2; maybe TRBD1 (6 bases). CDR1 and CDR2 (germline): KGHSH, LQKENI. V was trimmed by 0 bases and J by 5 bases, leaving 10 bases between them. This CDR3 is built from 15 residues. CDR3 sequence (DNA): TGTGCCAGCTCACCACCCCAGGGGTGGACCGGGGAGCTGTTTTTT. Residues: CASSPPQGWTGELFF.

The genes are TRBV28 and TRBJ2-7, with D tentatively TRBD2 (6 bases). Trimming cost V 9 bases and J 6 bases, with 15 bases left between them. Germline lookup yields CDR1 MDHEN and CDR2 SYDVKM. This CDR3 contains 12 residues. The CDR3 bases are TGTGCCAGTTCGACGGGGGTTCGCGAGCAGTACTTC. Amino acids: CASSTGVREQYF.

V is TRBV6-6 and J is TRBJ2-5; TRBD2 is a possible D gene (5 bases). Germline V gene lookup returns CDR1 MNHNY and CDR2 SVGAGI (reference sequence). The CDR3 totals 16 residues. Trimming pared 7 bases from V and 3 bases from J, leaving 21 bases between. The CDR3 protein is CASTRPGNMAKETQYF. The CDR3 region has the DNA TGTGCCAGCACCCGACCCGGGAACATGGCAAAAGAGACCCAGTACTTC.

The chain has TRBV10-2 and TRBJ2-7; D is unresolved. There are 13 residues in the CDR3. V was cut by 3 bases and J by 1 base, with 7 bases left in between. Germline V CDR1 and CDR2: WSHSY, SAAADI. As DNA, the CDR3 is TGCGCCAGCAGTGAAAGGAGATCCTACGAGCAGTACTTC. Amino acid sequence: CASSERRSYEQYF.

The genes are TRBV5-5 and TRBJ2-1; TRBD2 matches 7 bases. The ends lost 4 bases at V and 3 bases at J; junction bases unmatched: 7. CDR3 length equals 15 residues. Germline CDR1 and CDR2: SGHKS and YYEKEE (reference sequence). CDR3 coding DNA: TGTGCCAGCAGCCCTGGACTAGTGTTCTACAATGAGCAGTTCTTC. This sequence encodes CASSPGLVFYNEQFF.

This chain uses TRBV5-1 with TRBJ2-3; TRBD2 agrees at 12 bases. This CDR3 comprises 18 residues. Germline trimming cut 0 bases from V and 1 base from J; bases unmatched to any gene: 6. CDR1 is SGHRS, CDR2 YFSETQ, per germline. The CDR3, as DNA: TGCGCCAGCAGCTTGGGAGGACTAGCGGGAAAAGGCACAGATACGCAGTATTTT. Translation: CASSLGGLAGKGTDTQYF.

The chain is built from TRBV19 and TRBJ1-4; D remains unclear. V dropped 4 bases and J dropped 5 bases, with 8 bases sitting between them. CDR1 is LNHDA, CDR2 SQIVND, per germline (reference sequence). This CDR3 is 13 amino acids long. This CDR3 reads CASSNTENEKLFF. CDR3 DNA: TGTGCCAGTAGTAACACAGAAAATGAAAAACTGTTTTTT.

This clone was found once. The rearrangement links TRBV7-9 to TRBJ1-2; D not resolved. V dropped 1 base and J dropped 7 bases, with 13 bases sitting between them. This CDR3 spans 14 amino acids. In germline, CDR1 is SEHNR, CDR2 FQNEAQ (reference sequence). CDR3 region: CASSLGPGFPGYTF. CDR3 DNA sequence: TGTGCCAGCAGCTTAGGCCCCGGGTTCCCTGGCTACACCTTC.

The V call is TRBV3-1 (or the pseudogene TRBV3-2), the J call TRBJ2-3, with TRBD1 matching over 9 bases. The CDR3 runs 17 residues. The V gene's germline CDR1 is LGHDT and CDR2 YNNKEL (reference sequence). Trimming cost V 1 base and J 3 bases; bases outside gene matches: 8. This CDR3 is CASSQGYPGQGTDTQYF. In DNA form, the CDR3 reads TGTGCCAGCAGCCAAGGCTACCCGGGACAGGGAACAGATACGCAGTATTTT.

The V and J genes are TRBV11-2 and TRBJ2-1; D is perhaps TRBD2 (6 bases). The CDR3 extends over 14 amino acids. V was clipped by 4 bases and J by 6 bases, with 13 bases between them. Germline values: CDR1 SGHAT, CDR2 FQNNGV. CDR3 coding DNA: TGTGCCAGCAGCTCGCGACTAGTTGGCAATGAGCAGTTCTTC. Its protein is CASSSRLVGNEQFF.